The clone carrying this T cell receptor (beta chain) was counted ten times or more. The antigen remains unidentified. This CDR3 region has 15 residues. Germline values: CDR1 LGHNA, CDR2 YNFKEQ. The V end lost 2 bases, the J end lost 0 bases, and 8 bases lay between the germline ends. TCRdb re-called the 5' RACE reads with MiXCR, one entry per CDR3 protein. The sample consists of almost 65,000 distinct CDR3 sequences, 4.9% of them appearing once. The data stem from a study of early T cells in non-severe SARS-CoV-2 infection. General observations from the study: Anti-spike CD8 specificities were favored by VDJdb matching, whose results missed private and CD4 specificities.

Material: whole blood. The clonotype was recovered from an adult who was a healthcare worker with PCR-confirmed SARS-CoV-2 infection or an uninfected control (not recorded which). The chain couples TRBV4-2 to TRBJ2-1; D is uncertain. The CDR3 DNA is TGTGCCAGCAGCCAATACATAAGCTCCTACAATGAGCAGTTCTTC. Translated: CASSQYISSYNEQFF.